The 28 T cell receptor beta chains in this list originate from one sample, sequenced in a study of CD8 T cells in ankylosing spondylitis. Overall study results and limits: Ankylosing spondylitis blood appeared to carry a characteristic TCR beta motif of fewer than 10 highly homologous variants.

Their antigen targets remain unknown. TCRdb used MiXCR to reprocess the 5' RACE reads, holding one entry per CDR3 protein. Here the sample spans about 390,000 distinct CDR3 sequences, 20% to 25% being singletons. Sequencing was done on a sample of blood, either unsorted or a sorted T cell fraction (not recorded which). The source of these receptors is a male donor with ankylosing spondylitis.

This clonotype showed up just a few times. This rearrangement joins TRBV11-2 to TRBJ2-6, with 8 bases aligning to TRBD1. Germline V gives CDR1 SGHAT, CDR2 FQNNGV. This CDR3 is built from 22 residues. The V gene end was trimmed by 5 bases and the J gene end by 0 bases; junction bases not matched to a gene: 21. This chain's CDR3 is CASSPRFRTGIFLGSGANVLTF. CDR3 DNA sequence: TGTGCCAGCAGCCCTAGATTTAGGACAGGGATTTTTCTGGGCTCTGGGGCCAACGTCCTGACTTTC.

The gene calls are TRBV6-5 and TRBJ2-7; D is unresolved. Germline values: CDR1 MNHEY, CDR2 SVGAGI. V lost 3 bases and J 8 bases, leaving 8 bases between the germline ends. This CDR3 has 11 residues. Written as DNA, the CDR3 is TGTGCCAGCAGTTATGGGCAGAAGCAGTACTTC. This gives the protein CASSYGQKQYF.

This clonotype has a single count. This chain links TRBV7-2 with TRBJ2-5; D may be TRBD2 (5 bases). The CDR3 is made up of 15 amino acids. Germline-derived CDR1 and CDR2 are SGHTA and FQGNSA. The V and J ends lost 0 bases and 2 bases respectively, with 10 bases between them. CDR3 residues: CASSLARADQETQYF. The DNA for the CDR3 is TGTGCCAGCAGCTTAGCGCGGGCCGATCAAGAGACCCAGTACTTC.

This clonotype showed up just once. The gene calls are TRBV6-5 and TRBJ2-5; 8 positions agree with TRBD1. The germline V gene encodes CDR1 MNHEY and CDR2 SVGAGI. The CDR3 totals 15 residues. Unmatched junction bases numbered 7, after V lost 5 bases and J lost 2 bases. CDR3 sequence (DNA): TGTGCCAGCAGTCACCCACAGGGGGGACAAGAGACCCAGTACTTC. Its translation: CASSHPQGGQETQYF.

V usage is TRBV5-6 and J usage is TRBJ2-1; 10 bases are a match to TRBD1. Germline loops: CDR1 SGHDT, CDR2 YYEEEE. This CDR3 has 18 residues. After removal of 4 bases from V and 9 bases from J, the junction contained 19 bases not matched to a gene. The CDR3 reads CASSPGGPGQGPLSEQFF. CDR3 bases: TGTGCCAGCAGCCCTGGGGGACCGGGACAGGGGCCCCTCAGTGAGCAGTTCTTC.

V is TRBV28 and J is TRBJ2-1, with TRBD2 matching over 11 bases. The CDR3 is 15 amino acids. V dropped 6 bases and J dropped 3; count of bases not matched to a gene: 4. CDR1 and CDR2 (germline): MDHEN, SYDVKM. The CDR3 nucleotides are TGTGCCAGCAGAATAGCGGGAGGGCTCTACAATGAGCAGTTCTTC. This gives the protein CASRIAGGLYNEQFF.

V usage is TRBV29-1 and J usage is TRBJ1-1; D unclear. The germline V gene encodes CDR1 SQVTM and CDR2 ANQGSEA. The length of the CDR3 is 13 residues. Trimming stripped 3 bases from V and 1 base from J, with 9 bases between. The CDR3 reads CSVDSGRNTEAFF. The CDR3 nucleotides read TGCAGCGTTGATAGTGGACGGAACACTGAAGCTTTCTTT.

This sequence joins TRBV5-1 and TRBJ2-7; 8 bases are shared with TRBD2. This CDR3 has 16 amino acids. Trimming took 0 bases from V and 4 from J; bases not matched to a gene: 9. From germline, CDR1 is SGHRS and CDR2 YFSETQ. The CDR3 coding sequence is TGCGCCAGCAGCTTGGCCCTTAGCGGGATTGGTTACGAGCAGTACTTC. Translating it yields CASSLALSGIGYEQYF.

This chain uses TRBV20-1 with TRBJ2-3, with 7 bases aligning to TRBD2. CDR1 and CDR2 (germline): DFQATT, SNEGSKA (reference sequence). After removal of 7 bases from V and 5 bases from J, the junction contained 9 bases not matched to a gene. This CDR3 is 13 amino acids long. The chain's CDR3 is CSVRREPVDTQYF. CDR3 coding DNA: TGCAGTGTACGGCGGGAGCCCGTAGATACGCAGTATTTT.

The rearrangement links TRBV30 to TRBJ2-2; D possibly corresponds to TRBD1 (6 bases). Germline CDR1 GTSNPN, CDR2 SVGIG (reference sequence). CDR3 length: 15 residues. Trimming left V 3 bases short and J 0 bases short, with 11 bases between. The CDR3 here is CAWRGDTPNTGELFF. In DNA, the CDR3 is TGTGCCTGGAGGGGGGACACCCCGAACACCGGGGAGCTGTTTTTT.

This sequence joins TRBV5-1 and TRBJ2-2; tentative D call: TRBD2 (5 bases). CDR3 length equals 15 residues. Looked up from germline, CDR1 is SGHRS and CDR2 is YFSETQ. V lost 1 base to trimming and J lost 5 bases, with 12 bases between them. CDR3 nucleotides: TGCGCCAGCAGCTTGTGGACCGGGAAGACCGGGGAGCTGTTTTTT. Translation: CASSLWTGKTGELFF.

This clonotype has a handful of counts. This chain joins TRBV7-3 and TRBJ2-1; perhaps TRBD2 as D (6 bases). Germline lookup yields CDR1 SGHTA and CDR2 FQGTGA. The V and J ends lost 4 bases and 9 bases respectively, with 19 bases between them. The CDR3 length is 15 residues. CDR3 coding DNA: TGTGCCAGCAGCTCCTCCGGGACTGGGCGCGGTGAGCAGTTCTTC. The encoded protein is CASSSSGTGRGEQFF. The whole variable domain, filled in from reference TRBV7-3 and TRBJ2-1, reads GAGVSQTPSNKVTEKGKYVELRCDPISGHTALYWYRQSLGQGPEFLIYFQGTGAADDSGLPNDRFFAVRPEGSVSTLKIQRTERGDSAVYLCASSSSGTGRGEQFFGPGTRLTVL.

V usage is TRBV5-6 and J usage is TRBJ1-1; D gene unclear. The V gene's germline CDR1 is SGHDT and CDR2 YYEEEE. The CDR3 has 13 amino acids. Trimming shortened V by 1 base and J by 6 bases, and 10 bases separated the two germline ends. The DNA of the CDR3 is TGTGCCAGCAGCTTGTTGGCGCGCGCTGAAGCTTTCTTT. Protein product: CASSLLARAEAFF.

The DNA for the CDR3 is TGTGCCAGCAGCTTATGTGGGACTAGCCGTGAGCAGTTCTTC. Translating gives CASSLCGTSREQFF. J is TRBJ2-1 and V is TRBV7-7, with 9 bases identical to TRBD2. This CDR3 comprises 14 residues. The V gene's germline CDR1 is SSHAT and CDR2 FNYEAQ (reference sequence). Trimming took 2 bases from V and 9 from J; bases not matched to a gene: 5.

This chain links TRBV24-1 with TRBJ1-4; 8 bases align to TRBD1. Germline CDR1 is KGHDR and CDR2 is SFDVKD. V was pared by 4 bases and J by 10 bases, with 1 base of the junction left unmatched. The CDR3 consists of 12 residues. The CDR3 sequence: CATSDTGGKLFF. Here the CDR3 DNA reads TGTGCCACCAGTGACACAGGGGGAAAACTGTTTTTT.

This clonotype has a handful of counts. The rearrangement joins TRBV15 to TRBJ1-3; a weak D match, TRBD1 (5 bases). Deletions cut 0 bases from V and 3 bases from J, with 9 bases between. Germline lookup yields CDR1 LNHNV and CDR2 YYDKDF (reference sequence). The CDR3 is made up of 15 amino acids. The CDR3 DNA follows: TGTGCCACCAGCAGAGAGGGGCTTGTTGGAAACACCATATATTTT. It is translated as CATSREGLVGNTIYF.

This clonotype was found a few times. This chain links TRBV27 with TRBJ1-6, with D perhaps matching TRBD1 (6 bases). CDR1 and CDR2 from the germline V gene are MNHEY and SMNVEV (reference sequence). Trimming stripped 5 bases from V and 11 bases from J, with 22 bases between. This CDR3 is built from 16 residues. The CDR3 loop reads CASSPPTGRVLAPLHF. The CDR3 DNA follows: TGTGCCAGCAGTCCCCCAACAGGGAGGGTTCTGGCACCCCTCCACTTT.

J is TRBJ2-5 and V is TRBV12-3 or TRBV12-4; 8 bases match TRBD2. The CDR3 runs to 16 residues. The ends lost 3 bases at V and 5 bases at J; junction bases unmatched: 11. CDR3 residues: CASSFLLAGGRETQYF. The CDR3 DNA reads TGTGCCAGCAGTTTTCTCCTGGCGGGAGGCCGGGAGACCCAGTACTTC.

This clonotype was counted a few times. The CDR3 is CASSGGGRETYEQYF. CDR3 sequence (DNA): TGTGCCAGCAGTGGTGGCGGGAGGGAGACCTACGAGCAGTACTTC. The chain employs TRBV6-2 or TRBV6-3 and TRBJ2-7; 9 bases agree with TRBD2. CDR1 and CDR2 from the germline V gene are MNHEY and SVGEGT. V shed 5 bases and J 2 bases; nucleotides not matched to a gene: 7. The CDR3 extends over 15 amino acids.

This rearrangement joins TRBV24-1 to TRBJ2-1, with TRBD1 identical over 9 bases. The CDR3 consists of 16 residues. Germline V gene sequence: CDR1 KGHDR, CDR2 SFDVKD. Unmatched junction bases numbered 9, after V lost 3 bases and J lost 7 bases. The CDR3 DNA reads TGTGCCACCAGTGATCCGGGACAGGGTAGGGGAAATGAGCAGTTCTTC. Encoded protein: CATSDPGQGRGNEQFF.

The chain uses TRBV4-1 and TRBJ1-5; 11 bases are a match to TRBD1. Germline CDR1 MGHRA, CDR2 YSYEKL. After removal of 6 bases from V and 7 bases from J, the junction contained 8 bases not matched to a gene. The CDR3 runs to 15 residues. The CDR3 sequence: CASSVGQGAYQPQHF. The CDR3 DNA is TGCGCCAGCAGTGTTGGACAGGGGGCATACCAGCCCCAGCATTTT.

This clonotype turned up a few times. The chain combines TRBV10-1 with TRBJ2-3, with a tentative D call TRBD1 (6 bases). V lost 2 bases and J 2 bases, leaving 11 bases between the germline ends. CDR3 length: 15 amino acids. CDR1 is WNHNN and CDR2 is SYGVQD in the germline V gene (reference sequence). The CDR3, as DNA: TGCGCCAGCAGTGAGGGGACACCATCCACAGATACGCAGTATTTT. Protein product: CASSEGTPSTDTQYF.

This chain joins TRBV11-2 and TRBJ2-1; perhaps TRBD2 as D (5 bases). Germline CDR1 and CDR2: SGHAT and FQNNGV. The ends were cut back, 3 bases at V and 4 bases at J, with 7 bases in the middle. This CDR3 spans 13 amino acids. CDR3 bases: TGTGCCAGCAGCTTCGGACTTTACAATGAGCAGTTCTTC. Translation: CASSFGLYNEQFF.

The chain combines TRBV5-1 with TRBJ2-3, with TRBD1 matching 7 bases. This CDR3 region has 15 residues. V lost 4 bases to trimming and J lost 1 base; unmatched junction nucleotides: 6. Per germline, CDR1 SGHRS and CDR2 YFSETQ. This CDR3 reads CASSDGTVRTDTQYF. CDR3 sequence (DNA): TGCGCCAGCAGCGACGGGACAGTGCGCACAGATACGCAGTATTTT.

The gene calls are TRBV4-1 and TRBJ1-1, with a tentative D call TRBD1 (6 bases). Trimming left V 0 bases short and J 6 bases short, with 17 bases between. The CDR3 extends over 16 amino acids. Germline lookup yields CDR1 MGHRA and CDR2 YSYEKL. The CDR3 is CASSQDPYRDFPEAFF. CDR3 coding DNA: TGCGCCAGCAGCCAAGACCCCTACAGGGATTTCCCTGAAGCTTTCTTT.

CDR3 in DNA: TGTGCCACCAGCAGAGATCGACTAGCGGGAGTCAATGAGCAGTTCTTC. Translating it yields CATSRDRLAGVNEQFF. The V gene is TRBV15, the J gene TRBJ2-1, with 12 bases matching TRBD2. There are 16 residues in the CDR3. Trimming at V came to 0 bases and at J to 6 bases, leaving 3 bases not matched to a gene. Per germline, CDR1 LNHNV and CDR2 YYDKDF (reference sequence).

This clonotype was counted ten times or more. V gene TRBV12-3 or TRBV12-4 combines with J gene TRBJ2-3, with no clear D. There are 11 residues in the CDR3. V lost 5 bases and J 6 bases, leaving 6 bases between the germline ends. The CDR3 coding sequence is TGTGCCAGCAGTCAATTGGATACGCAGTATTTT. It is translated as CASSQLDTQYF.

The gene calls are TRBV12-3 or TRBV12-4 and TRBJ1-5, with D perhaps TRBD1 (5 bases). V lost 5 bases and J 2 bases, leaving 13 bases between the germline ends. The CDR3 length is 15 residues. The CDR3, as DNA: TGTGCCAGCAGTCTAGGGGAGGTTGGCAATCAGCCCCAGCATTTT. Translated: CASSLGEVGNQPQHF.